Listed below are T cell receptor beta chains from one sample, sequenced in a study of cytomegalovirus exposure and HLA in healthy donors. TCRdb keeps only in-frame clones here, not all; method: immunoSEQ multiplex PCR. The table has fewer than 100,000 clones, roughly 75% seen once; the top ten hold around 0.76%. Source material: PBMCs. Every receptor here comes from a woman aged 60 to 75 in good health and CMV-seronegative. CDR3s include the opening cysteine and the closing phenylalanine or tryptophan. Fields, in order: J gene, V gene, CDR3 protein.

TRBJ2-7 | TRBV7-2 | CASSLGLAGYEQYF
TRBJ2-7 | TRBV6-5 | CASSYSRQAPEQYF
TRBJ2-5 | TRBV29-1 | CSVGTVLQETQYF
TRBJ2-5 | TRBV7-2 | CASSPNRASQTQYF
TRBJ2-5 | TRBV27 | CASSPLAGGETQYF
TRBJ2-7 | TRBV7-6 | CASSLTGVNEQYF
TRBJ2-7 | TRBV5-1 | CASSLVHTGGANGYEQYF
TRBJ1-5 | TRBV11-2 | CASSLGQNSNQPQHF
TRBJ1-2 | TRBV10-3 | CAISPSTGGGSGYTF
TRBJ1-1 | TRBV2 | CASRRTGNTEAFF
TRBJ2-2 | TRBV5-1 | CASSLEAMGNTGELFF
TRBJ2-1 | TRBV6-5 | CASSMLAGTSNEQFF
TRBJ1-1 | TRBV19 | CASRGVTEAFF
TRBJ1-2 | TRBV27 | CASRPPGRGYTF
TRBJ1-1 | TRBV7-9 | CASSKRQTGDTEAFF
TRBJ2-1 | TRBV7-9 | CASSLGQGNYNEQFF
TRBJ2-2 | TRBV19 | CASSTQGGRTGELFF
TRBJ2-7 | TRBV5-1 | CASSLRLSSYEQYF
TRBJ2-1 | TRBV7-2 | CASSLRGGRGGNEQFF
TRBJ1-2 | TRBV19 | CASIDRVEGGYTF
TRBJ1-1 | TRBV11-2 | CASSLASWNTEAFF
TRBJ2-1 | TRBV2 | CASSTPSFGTLGGQFF
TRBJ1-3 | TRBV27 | CASSSGGLGDTIYF
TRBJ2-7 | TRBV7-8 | CASSRDYLYEQYF
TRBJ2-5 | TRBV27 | CASSLYGLAGGRETQYF
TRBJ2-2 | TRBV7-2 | CASSSLAGGNTGELFF
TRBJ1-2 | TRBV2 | CASTGEGVVGYTF
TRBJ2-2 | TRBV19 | CASSTLAGVGTGELFF
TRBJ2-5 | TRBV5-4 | CASSKGQGQETQYF
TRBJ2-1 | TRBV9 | CASSTSTGRLQGEQFF
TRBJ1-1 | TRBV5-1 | CASSLGRGRTEAFF
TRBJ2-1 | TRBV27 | CASSSDTYNEQFF
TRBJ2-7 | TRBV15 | CATSPDRARFYEQYF
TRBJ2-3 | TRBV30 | CAWSQGLTDTQYF
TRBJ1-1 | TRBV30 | CAWSWDRGTPFF
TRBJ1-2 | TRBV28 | CASSRDLRGAYGYTF
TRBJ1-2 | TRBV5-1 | CASSLAGTGTNYGYTF
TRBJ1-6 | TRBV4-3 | CASSQGDSSRNSPLHF
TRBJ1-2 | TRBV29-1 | CSVSGTNYGYTF
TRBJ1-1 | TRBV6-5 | CASRLGVNTEAFF
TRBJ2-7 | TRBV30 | CAWRGLAGGHYEQYF
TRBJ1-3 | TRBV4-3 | CASSQDLSNSGNTIYF
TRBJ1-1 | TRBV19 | CASNRDMNTEAFF
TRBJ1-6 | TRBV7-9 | CASSLDSSPLHF
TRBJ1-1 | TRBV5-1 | CASSLAGGPNTEAFF
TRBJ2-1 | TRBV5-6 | CASSLRDNEQFF
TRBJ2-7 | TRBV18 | CASSLGQGVSYEQYF
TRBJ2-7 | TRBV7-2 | CASSYFGPGEQYF